The 23 T cell receptor beta chains below come from one sample, sequenced in a study of blood T cell repertoires in COVID-19. This table comes from immunoSEQ multiplex PCR, and its TCRdb copy is limited to in-frame clones, with some not included. The table includes roughly 150,000 clones, roughly 85% detected once. The sequencing input was peripheral blood. The receptor source for this set is a woman in her 50s with COVID-19, enrolled during active disease.

The chain employs TRBV12-5 and TRBJ2-7, with D unclear. V was pared by 3 bases and J by 2 bases, with 5 bases between. The CDR3 totals 12 residues. From germline, CDR1 is LGHNT and CDR2 FRNRAP. This chain's CDR3 is CASGFLTYEQYF. The CDR3 region has the DNA TGTGCTAGTGGTTTCTTAACCTACGAGCAGTACTTC.

The chain joins TRBV5-6 to TRBJ2-5; D unresolved. Per the germline V gene, CDR1 is SGHDT and CDR2 is YYEEEE. This CDR3 spans 11 amino acids. Between the trimmed V and J ends, which lost 5 bases and 4 bases, there was a span of 6 bases. The CDR3 reads CASSSGETQYF. For the CDR3, the DNA is TGTGCCAGCAGTTCAGGAGAGACCCAGTACTTC. The variable domain in full, with the rest retrieved from reference TRBV5-6 and TRBJ2-5, is DAGVTQSPTHLIKTRGQQVTLRCSPKSGHDTVSWYQQALGQGPQFIFQYYEEEERQRGNFPDRFSGHQFPNYSSELNVNALLLGDSALYLCASSSGETQYFGPGTRLLVL.

This chain joins TRBV3-1 (or the pseudogene TRBV3-2) and TRBJ2-2, with D possibly TRBD1 on 5 matching bases. V was shortened by 6 bases and J by 5 bases, with 13 bases between the two germline ends. The CDR3 runs to 14 residues. Germline V gene data show CDR1 as LGHDT and CDR2 as YNNKEL (reference sequence). CDR3 loop: CASSRQPLTGELFF. CDR3 DNA: TGTGCCAGCAGTAGACAGCCCTTAACCGGGGAGCTGTTTTTT.

The rearrangement links TRBV6-1 to TRBJ2-3; 9 bases are shared with TRBD2. Germline values: CDR1 MNHNS, CDR2 SASEGT. The CDR3 runs 16 residues. V shed 2 bases and J 1 base; nucleotides not matched to a gene: 4. The CDR3 region has the DNA TGTGCCAGCAGTGAATTGTTAGCGGGGGGCACAGATACGCAGTATTTT. Amino acids: CASSELLAGGTDTQYF.

The table lists this clone with a few counts. The chain has TRBV19 and TRBJ2-5, with a weak D call TRBD2 (6 bases). The germline V and J ends were trimmed by 11 bases and 4 bases, with 17 bases remaining between them. The germline CDR1 and CDR2 sequences are LNHDA and SQIVND (reference sequence). The CDR3 consists of 13 residues. CDR3 loop: CAGGRGFRETQYF. As DNA, the CDR3 is TGTGCCGGGGGGAGAGGGTTTCGAGAGACCCAGTACTTC.

The CDR3 reads CASSSATSPETQYF. Written as DNA, the CDR3 is TGTGCCAGCAGCTCGGCGACTAGCCCGGAGACCCAGTACTTC. V gene TRBV6-2 or TRBV6-3 combines with J gene TRBJ2-5, with 7 bases fitting TRBD2. CDR1 is MNHEY and CDR2 is SVGEGT in the germline V gene. The junction had 9 bases not matched to a gene; V was cut back by 6 bases and J by 5 bases. The length of the CDR3 is 14 residues.

This clone turned up a few times. J is TRBJ2-1 and V is TRBV7-9; TRBD2 matches at 11 bases. This CDR3 has 13 residues. Trimming at V came to 4 bases and at J to 8 bases, leaving 1 base not matched to a gene. Germline CDR1 reads SEHNR; CDR2 reads FQNEAQ (reference sequence). The DNA for the CDR3 is TGTGCCAGCAGCTCACTAGCGGGGGATGAGCAGTTCTTC. Protein sequence: CASSSLAGDEQFF.

The chain couples TRBV30 to TRBJ1-4, with 10 bases identical to TRBD1. The CDR3 covers 15 residues. V lost 4 bases, J lost 7 bases, and 9 bases stayed unmatched. CDR1 GTSNPN and CDR2 SVGIG come from the germline V gene (reference sequence). Here the CDR3 reads CAWNSGTGVGEKLFF. Here the CDR3 DNA reads TGTGCCTGGAATAGCGGGACAGGGGTAGGTGAAAAACTGTTTTTT.

This clone was detected only once. V usage is TRBV6-1 and J usage is TRBJ1-4; D unclear. The germline gives CDR1 MNHNS, CDR2 SASEGT. The CDR3 is 15 residues long. Trimming removed 1 base at V and 8 bases at J, with 14 bases between. The CDR3 loop is CASSEVAGFGEKLFF. DNA for the CDR3: TGTGCCAGCAGTGAAGTGGCGGGGTTCGGGGAAAAACTGTTTTTT.

The rearrangement uses TRBV28 and TRBJ2-7; possibly TRBD1 for D (6 bases). Germline V gene sequence: CDR1 MDHEN, CDR2 SYDVKM. Trimming removed 6 bases from V and 7 bases from J, with 25 bases in between. The CDR3 is made up of 16 amino acids. The CDR3 protein is CASRSPRQGRLGEQYF. In nucleotides, the CDR3 is TGTGCCAGCAGGTCCCCCCGGCAGGGGCGTTTGGGGGAGCAGTACTTC. The full variable domain, completed using reference TRBV28 and TRBJ2-7, is DVKVTQSSRYLVKRTGEKVFLECVQDMDHENMFWYRQDPGLGLRLIYFSYDVKMKEKGDIPEGYSVSREKKERFSLILESASTNQTSMYLCASRSPRQGRLGEQYFGPGTRLTVT.

The chain's CDR3 is CASTGVQQSNQPQHF. For the CDR3, the DNA is TGTGCCAGCACCGGGGTACAGCAAAGCAATCAGCCCCAGCATTTT. V and J are TRBV2 and TRBJ1-5; no firm D call. CDR3 length: 15 amino acids. Between the trimmed V and J ends, which lost 7 bases and 1 base, there was a span of 14 bases. Germline values: CDR1 SNHLY, CDR2 FYNNEI.

The chain employs TRBV6-5 and TRBJ1-6; 8 bases match TRBD1. The J segment lost 9 bases and the V segment lost 6 bases, leaving 4 bases of the junction unmatched. Germline V gives CDR1 MNHEY, CDR2 SVGAGI. The length of the CDR3 is 13 residues. In nucleotides, the CDR3 is TGTGCCAGCAGCAGGGGGCTAAGTTCACCCCTCCACTTT. Its translation: CASSRGLSSPLHF.

This chain connects TRBV7-8 to TRBJ2-1; D unclear. The CDR3 has 14 residues. Trimming left V 1 base short and J 4 bases short, with 8 bases between. Germline CDR1 and CDR2: SGHVS and FQNEAQ. The DNA for the CDR3 is TGTGCCAGCAGCTTAGTGCAGCGTTACAATGAGCAGTTCTTC. Translated, it gives CASSLVQRYNEQFF.

The V and J genes are TRBV27 and TRBJ2-5; a weak D match, TRBD2 (6 bases). The CDR3 runs 16 residues. V gave up 2 bases and J gave up 5 bases, with 18 bases separating them. CDR1 is MNHEY, CDR2 SMNVEV, per germline (reference sequence). As DNA, the CDR3 is TGTGCCAGCAGTTTAAATCCCGCGACAAGCGGGGAGACCCAGTACTTC. This codes for CASSLNPATSGETQYF.

The chain has TRBV2 and TRBJ2-1; possibly TRBD1 for D (5 bases). Germline CDR1 is SNHLY and CDR2 is FYNNEI. The CDR3 is 14 amino acids. V lost 2 bases and J 3 bases, leaving 8 bases between the germline ends. The CDR3 region has the DNA TGTGCCAGCAGTGAACGGACAAACTACAATGAGCAGTTCTTC. Protein sequence: CASSERTNYNEQFF.

The CDR3 DNA reads TGTGCCAGCAGTACCAGGACTAGCGGGGGGATAGATACGCAGTATTTT. It specifies CASSTRTSGGIDTQYF. This chain connects TRBV27 to TRBJ2-3, with 14 bases matching TRBD2. The CDR3 totals 16 residues. Losses at the gene ends were 5 bases for V and 5 bases for J; bases not matched to a gene: 6. Germline CDR1 MNHEY, CDR2 SMNVEV (reference sequence).

V gene TRBV11-1 combines with J gene TRBJ2-5; 7 nucleotides match TRBD1. This CDR3 is built from 15 residues. V shed 3 bases and J 4 bases; nucleotides not matched to a gene: 8. Germline CDR1 is SGHAT and CDR2 is FQDESV (reference sequence). Here the CDR3 DNA reads TGTGCCAGCAGCTTGCCTAGGGGGCAATTAGAGACCCAGTACTTC. This encodes CASSLPRGQLETQYF.

The chain uses TRBV10-3 and TRBJ2-7; 9 positions match TRBD1. The V gene end was trimmed by 3 bases and the J gene end by 4 bases; junction bases not matched to a gene: 7. The CDR3 extends over 15 amino acids. Germline loops: CDR1 ENHRY, CDR2 SYGVKD. CDR3 sequence: CAISDTGQGGYEQYF. The DNA for the CDR3 is TGTGCCATCAGTGATACGGGACAGGGTGGATACGAGCAGTACTTC.

This clone was detected once. V usage is TRBV10-1 and J usage is TRBJ2-2, with D maybe TRBD2 (6 bases). This CDR3 has 16 residues. Germline-derived CDR1 and CDR2 are WNHNN and SYGVQD (reference sequence). V gave up 1 base and J gave up 4 bases, with 13 bases separating them. The CDR3 is CASSEWQGLGTGELFF. CDR3 in DNA: TGCGCCAGCAGTGAGTGGCAGGGACTGGGCACCGGGGAGCTGTTTTTT.

CDR3 protein: CASSLGQKNYEQYF. In DNA form, the CDR3 reads TGTGCCAGCAGTTTGGGACAGAAAAACTACGAGCAGTACTTC. The chain combines TRBV27 with TRBJ2-7, with 7 positions matching TRBD1. This CDR3 region has 14 residues. V trimming: 3 bases; J trimming: 3 bases; junction bases outside the gene matches: 5. CDR1 and CDR2 (germline): MNHEY, SMNVEV (reference sequence).

This clone is a singleton in its sample. The rearrangement joins TRBV7-2 to TRBJ2-2; D might be TRBD2 (6 bases). The V end was cut by 2 bases, the J end by 5 bases, with 15 bases between. This CDR3 is 16 amino acids long. The germline V gene has CDR1 SGHTA and CDR2 FQGNSA. CDR3 in amino acids: CASSLKGTENTGELFF. CDR3 bases: TGTGCCAGCAGCTTAAAAGGGACTGAGAATACCGGGGAGCTGTTTTTT.

This clone is labeled medium-sized. J is TRBJ2-7 and V is TRBV2; D is perhaps TRBD1 (6 bases). The V gene's germline CDR1 is SNHLY and CDR2 FYNNEI. Between the trimmed V and J ends, which lost 4 bases and 2 bases, there was a span of 12 bases. This CDR3 is built from 14 residues. The CDR3 spells CASSAGQPTYEQYF. Written as DNA, the CDR3 is TGTGCCAGCAGTGCAGGACAGCCAACCTACGAGCAGTACTTC.

The chain joins TRBV27 to TRBJ1-3; D unresolved. Germline CDR1 and CDR2: MNHEY and SMNVEV (reference sequence). CDR3 length equals 11 residues. V was pared by 7 bases and J by 1 base, with 2 bases between. The CDR3 bases are TGTGCCAGCACGTCTGGAAACACCATATATTTT. It yields the protein CASTSGNTIYF.